Presented here are 22 T cell receptor beta chains from one specimen sequenced in a study of breast tumors, draining lymph nodes, adjacent tissues. One entry per CDR3 protein, called by TCRdb with MiXCR from the multiplex PCR reads. The data hold around 140,000 distinct CDR3 sequences, with 20% to 25% observed a single time. The lymph nodes were axillary draining lymph nodes from breast cancer patients. Sequenced input: axillary lymph node tissue. These receptors were obtained from a female donor with breast cancer. Some clones in this sample may be carry-over from other donors' samples.

In its sample, this clonotype was seen once. Mismatch with germline at one junction end may stem from a read error. This sequence joins TRBV7-8 and TRBJ2-7; 9 nucleotides match TRBD2. This CDR3 spans 16 amino acids. Germline lookup yields CDR1 SGHVS and CDR2 FQNEAQ. The DNA of the CDR3 is TGTGCCAGCAGCTTAGGGACTAGCGCGTCCTCCTACGGGCAGTACTTC. It yields the protein CASSLGTSASSYGQYF. The variable domain in full, with the rest retrieved from reference TRBV7-8 and TRBJ2-7, is GAGVSQSPRYKVAKRGQDVALRCDPISGHVSLFWYQQALGQGPEFLTYFQNEAQLDKSGLPSDRFFAERPEGSVSTLKIQRTQQEDSAVYLCASSLGTSASSYGQYFGPGTRLTVT.

This clonotype appeared many times. The rearrangement links TRBV28 to TRBJ2-7, with 9 bases aligning to TRBD1. The CDR3 is 14 residues long. V shed 5 bases, J shed 2 bases, and the junction held 4 bases outside the gene matches. Per the germline V gene, CDR1 is MDHEN and CDR2 is SYDVKM. The CDR3 region is CASSRQGGPYEQYF. The CDR3 DNA sequence: TGTGCCAGCAGTCGACAGGGGGGACCCTACGAGCAGTACTTC.

Points on this clonotype: This may arise from a read error, as a much more abundant clone is one base away. The J gene is TRBJ2-5, the V gene TRBV5-5; D possibly matches TRBD1 or TRBD2 (5 bases each). Germline assignment: CDR1 SGHKS and CDR2 YYEKEE (reference sequence). The CDR3 is 15 residues long. The CDR3 loop is CASSLPGRGQETRYF. As DNA, the CDR3 is TGTGCCAGCAGCTTACCGGGACGGGGCCAAGAGACCCGGTACTTC.

This clonotype was found once. The junction does not match germline at one end; this may be a read error. The rearrangement links TRBV5-5 to TRBJ2-1, with 16 positions matching TRBD2. The CDR3 contains 17 residues. The germline gives CDR1 SGHKS, CDR2 YYEKEE (reference sequence). The DNA of the CDR3 is TGTGCCAGCAGCTTGGGGTCCGGGACTAGCGGGAGGGTTGAGCGGTTCTTC. The encoded protein is CASSLGSGTSGRVERFF.

This clonotype was detected many times. The chain uses TRBV4-2 and TRBJ2-5, with D perhaps matching TRBD2 (5 bases). The CDR3 extends over 14 amino acids. The germline V gene has CDR1 LGHNA and CDR2 YNFKEQ. Trimming cost V 4 bases and J 5 bases, with 14 bases left between them. CDR3 residues: CASSLAGLGETQYF. The CDR3 DNA follows: TGTGCCAGCAGCCTGGCGGGTCTGGGGGAGACCCAGTACTTC.

There are many counts of this clonotype. The chain recombines TRBV24-1 with TRBJ2-5, with D possibly being TRBD1 (5 bases). The germline V gene encodes CDR1 KGHDR and CDR2 SFDVKD. Trimming cost V 2 bases and J 5 bases, with 14 bases left between them. CDR3 length: 15 amino acids. CDR3 amino acids: CATSDSDQGQETQYF. The CDR3 nucleotides read TGTGCCACCAGTGATTCCGACCAGGGCCAGGAGACCCAGTACTTC.

This clonotype was seen a few times. This sequence joins TRBV11-2 and TRBJ2-2, with D unclear. The CDR3 runs to 14 residues. Germline loops: CDR1 SGHAT, CDR2 FQNNGV. Trimming removed 1 base at V and 3 bases at J, with 6 bases between. The CDR3 loop is CASSLGSHTGELFF. CDR3 sequence (DNA): TGTGCCAGCAGCTTAGGCAGCCACACCGGGGAGCTGTTTTTT.

On this clonotype: A much larger clonotype is one base distant, so this may be a read error. The rearrangement uses TRBV7-9 and TRBJ1-2; D is unclear. This CDR3 has 13 residues. The germline V gene encodes CDR1 SEHNR and CDR2 FQNEAQ (reference sequence). CDR3 in amino acids: CASSPPGAGGYAF. The CDR3 region has the DNA TGTGCCAGCAGCCCCCCCGGTGCCGGCGGCTACGCCTTC.

This clonotype was counted at least ten times. J is TRBJ2-3 and V is TRBV7-8; possible D gene TRBD1, 5 bases. V lost 8 bases and J 2 bases, leaving 14 bases between the germline ends. This CDR3 spans 14 amino acids. From germline, CDR1 is SGHVS and CDR2 FQNEAQ. The CDR3 spells CASFDRMPTDTQYF. CDR3 nucleotide sequence: TGTGCCAGCTTCGACAGAATGCCCACAGATACGCAGTATTTT. Full variable domain (remainder filled in from reference TRBV7-8 and TRBJ2-3): GAGVSQSPRYKVAKRGQDVALRCDPISGHVSLFWYQQALGQGPEFLTYFQNEAQLDKSGLPSDRFFAERPEGSVSTLKIQRTQQEDSAVYLCASFDRMPTDTQYFGPGTRLTVL.

This clonotype has ten or more counts. The chain combines TRBV10-3 with TRBJ2-3, with 11 bases that match TRBD2. The junction had 14 bases not matched to a gene; V was cut back by 6 bases and J by 3 bases. This CDR3 contains 18 residues. CDR1 is ENHRY and CDR2 is SYGVKD in the germline V gene. Here the CDR3 reads CAIRIIDAGTSGTDTQYF. As DNA, the CDR3 is TGTGCCATCAGAATTATTGACGCCGGGACTAGCGGAACAGATACGCAGTATTTT.

In regard to this clonotype: This may be a read error, as it is one base from a much larger clone. V usage is TRBV2 and J usage is TRBJ1-5; no reliable D call. This CDR3 spans 15 amino acids. Germline assignment: CDR1 SNHLY and CDR2 FYNNEI. The CDR3 spells CASSDQARAGQPQRF. The CDR3 bases are TGTGCCAGCAGTGATCAGGCTAGGGCGGGCCAGCCCCAGCGTTTT. Based on the CDR3 plus reference TRBV2 and TRBJ1-5, the full variable domain is EPEVTQTPSHQVTQMGQEVILRCVPISNHLYFYWYRQILGQKVEFLVSFYNNEISEKSEIFDDQFSVERPDGSNFTLKIRSTKLEDSAMYFCASSDQARAGQPQRFGDGTRLSIL.

The chain uses TRBV28 and TRBJ1-6; tentative D call: TRBD1 (5 bases). Trimming removed 3 bases from V and 8 bases from J, with 11 bases in between. This CDR3 spans 14 amino acids. Per germline, CDR1 MDHEN and CDR2 SYDVKM. CDR3 sequence: CASSLRGGHSPLHF. CDR3 DNA sequence: TGTGCCAGCAGTTTGAGGGGAGGGCATTCACCCCTCCACTTT. The full variable domain, completed using reference TRBV28 and TRBJ1-6, is DVKVTQSSRYLVKRTGEKVFLECVQDMDHENMFWYRQDPGLGLRLIYFSYDVKMKEKGDIPEGYSVSREKKERFSLILESASTNQTSMYLCASSLRGGHSPLHFGNGTRLTVT.

This clonotype rates as medium-sized (0.01 to 0.1%). The V call is TRBV11-3, the J call TRBJ2-5; no definite D call. Trimming left V 2 bases short and J 5 bases short, with 3 bases between. CDR3 length: 11 residues. Germline-derived CDR1 and CDR2 are SGHNT and YENEEA. The CDR3 region is CASSLRETQYF. CDR3 bases: TGTGCCAGCAGCTTAAGGGAGACCCAGTACTTC.

Note on this clonotype: A clone one base away is much larger, so this may be a read error. The rearrangement links TRBV28 to TRBJ2-5, with D possibly matching TRBD1 (5 bases). This CDR3 is 16 amino acids long. V lost 5 bases to trimming and J lost 4 bases, with 20 bases between them. Germline-derived CDR1 and CDR2 are MDHEN and SYDVKM. CDR3 DNA: TGTGCCAGCAGTCCCATACGTAACGACAGAGGAGAGACCCAGTACTTC. This translates into CASSPIRNDRGETQYF.

This clonotype was counted only a few times. This could be a read error, since a much larger clone is one nucleotide away. V and J are TRBV9 and TRBJ2-3, with D maybe TRBD1 (5 bases). The V end was cut by 5 bases, the J end by 1 base, with 8 bases between. Germline V gene data show CDR1 as SGDLS and CDR2 as YYNGEE. The CDR3 has 13 residues. CDR3 protein: CASSGAGTDTQYF. In DNA, the CDR3 is TGTGCCAGCAGTGGGGCGGGCACAGATACGCAGTATTTT.

This clonotype was counted many times. The gene calls are TRBV30 and TRBJ2-7, with 8 bases matching TRBD2. CDR1 GTSNPN and CDR2 SVGIG come from the germline V gene (reference sequence). The CDR3 length is 18 residues. Losses at the gene ends were 0 bases for V and 6 bases for J; bases not matched to a gene: 19. CDR3 nucleotides: TGTGCCTGGAGTGTACCAGCGGGAGTCTTTGCGTTAATGAGCGAGCAGTACTTC. Encoded protein: CAWSVPAGVFALMSEQYF.

In its sample, this clonotype was seen many times. V gene TRBV28 combines with J gene TRBJ2-7; possibly TRBD2 for D (5 bases). CDR3 length: 14 amino acids. Germline V gene sequence: CDR1 MDHEN, CDR2 SYDVKM. The V gene lost 5 bases and the J gene lost 5 bases, with 16 bases spanning the gap. CDR3 bases: TGTGCCAGCAGTCCTCGGGTCGGGATGGACGAGCAGTACTTC. It is translated as CASSPRVGMDEQYF.

Many counts were recorded for this clonotype. The chain uses TRBV5-6 and TRBJ2-1; 10 bases agree with TRBD2. The CDR3 covers 14 residues. Germline trimming cut 0 bases from V and 9 bases from J; bases unmatched to any gene: 3. Germline CDR1 is SGHDT and CDR2 is YYEEEE. The CDR3 DNA reads as TGTGCCAGCAGCTTGGCGGCTAGCGGGAGTGAGCAGTTCTTC. Protein product: CASSLAASGSEQFF. Full variable domain (remainder filled in from reference TRBV5-6 and TRBJ2-1): DAGVTQSPTHLIKTRGQQVTLRCSPKSGHDTVSWYQQALGQGPQFIFQYYEEEERQRGNFPDRFSGHQFPNYSSELNVNALLLGDSALYLCASSLAASGSEQFFGPGTRLTVL.

This clonotype was counted between two and nine times. The J gene is TRBJ2-7, the V gene TRBV11-3, with TRBD1 as a possible D gene (6 bases). The germline V gene has CDR1 SGHNT and CDR2 YENEEA. CDR3 length equals 15 residues. V gave up 5 bases and J gave up 6 bases, with 20 bases separating them. CDR3 coding DNA: TGTGCCAGCAGCCCGGGGACATCCAAGTACGGCGAGCAGTACTTC. Its translation: CASSPGTSKYGEQYF.

The chain couples TRBV7-9 to TRBJ1-1; TRBD1 matches 11 bases. Germline CDR1 reads SEHNR; CDR2 reads FQNEAQ (reference sequence). Trimming took 5 bases from V and 11 from J; bases not matched to a gene: 4. The CDR3 has 12 residues. As DNA, the CDR3 is TGTGCCAGCAGCCCCAGGACAGGGGGCGCTTTCTTT. This encodes CASSPRTGGAFF.

This clonotype came up many times. The chain combines TRBV24-1 with TRBJ2-1; either TRBD1 or TRBD2 may supply D (5 bases each). Germline CDR1 KGHDR, CDR2 SFDVKD. Trimming removed 4 bases at V and 2 bases at J, with 8 bases between. This CDR3 comprises 14 residues. The CDR3 is CATSDSGPYNEQFF. Written as DNA, the CDR3 is TGTGCCACCAGTGACTCGGGACCCTACAATGAGCAGTTCTTC.

This clonotype was detected many times. The chain has TRBV20-1 and TRBJ2-1; the match to TRBD1 covers 9 bases. Trimming at V came to 5 bases and at J to 1 base, leaving 12 bases not matched to a gene. Germline CDR1 reads DFQATT; CDR2 reads SNEGSKA (reference sequence). The CDR3 loop spans 17 amino acids. The CDR3 reads CSAGQNRGQRSYNEQFF. CDR3 in DNA: TGCAGTGCTGGGCAAAACAGGGGGCAGAGGTCCTACAATGAGCAGTTCTTC.